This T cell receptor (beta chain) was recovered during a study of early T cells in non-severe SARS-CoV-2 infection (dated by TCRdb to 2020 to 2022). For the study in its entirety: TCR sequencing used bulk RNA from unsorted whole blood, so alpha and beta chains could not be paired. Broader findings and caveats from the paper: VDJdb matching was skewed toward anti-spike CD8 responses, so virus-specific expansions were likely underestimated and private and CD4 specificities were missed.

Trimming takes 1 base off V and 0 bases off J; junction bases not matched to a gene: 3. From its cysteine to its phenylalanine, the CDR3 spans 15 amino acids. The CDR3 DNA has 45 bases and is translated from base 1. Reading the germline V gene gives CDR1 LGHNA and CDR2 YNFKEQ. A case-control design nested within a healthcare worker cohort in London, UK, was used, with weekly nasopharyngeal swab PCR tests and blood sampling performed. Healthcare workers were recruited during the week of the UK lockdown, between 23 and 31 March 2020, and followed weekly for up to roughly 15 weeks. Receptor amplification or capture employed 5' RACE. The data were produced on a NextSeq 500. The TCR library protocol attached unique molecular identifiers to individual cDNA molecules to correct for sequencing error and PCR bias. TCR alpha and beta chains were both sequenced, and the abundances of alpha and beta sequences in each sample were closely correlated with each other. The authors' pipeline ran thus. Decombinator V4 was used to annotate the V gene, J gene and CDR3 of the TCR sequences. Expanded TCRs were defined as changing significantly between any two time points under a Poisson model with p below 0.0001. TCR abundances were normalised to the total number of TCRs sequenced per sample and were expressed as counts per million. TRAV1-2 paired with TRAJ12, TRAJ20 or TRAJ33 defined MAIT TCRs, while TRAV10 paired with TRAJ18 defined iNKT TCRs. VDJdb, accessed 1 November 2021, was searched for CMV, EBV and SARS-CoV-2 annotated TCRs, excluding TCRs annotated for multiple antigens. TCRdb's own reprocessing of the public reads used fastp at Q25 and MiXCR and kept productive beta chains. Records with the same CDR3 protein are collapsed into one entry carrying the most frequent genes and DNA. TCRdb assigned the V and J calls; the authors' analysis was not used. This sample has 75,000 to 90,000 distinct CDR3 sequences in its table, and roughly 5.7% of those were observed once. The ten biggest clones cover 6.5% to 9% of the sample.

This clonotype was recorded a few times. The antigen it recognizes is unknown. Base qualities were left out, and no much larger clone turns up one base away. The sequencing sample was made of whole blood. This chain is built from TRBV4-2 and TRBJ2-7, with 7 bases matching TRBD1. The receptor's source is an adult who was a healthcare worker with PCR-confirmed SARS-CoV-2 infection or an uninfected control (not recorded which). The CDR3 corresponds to CASSQGRDSSYEQYF. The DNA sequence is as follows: TGTGCCAGCAGCCAAGGCAGGGACAGCTCCTACGAGCAGTACTTC.